This T cell receptor (beta chain) was captured by sequencing in a study of identical twins. Regarding the study as a whole: Diverse VJ usage suggested most zero-insertion clonotypes were not invariant T cells. The study reached conclusions through statistical analysis that was cross-sectional, not following the same donors.

Unique molecular identifiers were present on the cDNA, which also gained a universal primer site by template switching. TCRdb redid the calling of the 5' RACE reads with MiXCR, one entry per CDR3 protein. The sample gives about 660,000 distinct CDR3 sequences, 8.5% to 9.5% of which show up once; around 0.95% is in the top ten. Many counts were recorded for this clonotype. Its antigen is not known. These data are also associated with another study on yellow fever vaccine responses in identical twins. That work adds: Twins' vaccine T cell responses reportedly seemed partly convergent and partly personalized.

What was sequenced was PBMCs. The TCR comes from a woman under 30 in good health.

This CDR3 is CSVGPGFTEAFF. For the CDR3, the DNA is TGCAGCGTTGGTCCGGGATTCACTGAAGCTTTCTTT. The rearrangement joins TRBV29-1 to TRBJ1-1, with D unclear. Trimming stripped 4 bases from V and 4 bases from J, with 10 bases between. CDR1 is SQVTM and CDR2 is ANQGSEA in the germline V gene. This CDR3 region has 12 residues.